This TCR beta chain comes out of a study of low-dose radiotherapy and immunotherapy resistance in tumors. Time point indicated: before trial treatment. Many counts were recorded for this clonotype. The authors ran 20 PCR cycles to amplify TCRs with a constant-region primer and V-primer adapter. Each CDR3 protein gets one entry after TCRdb re-called the reads with MiXCR. The data hold tens of thousands of distinct CDR3 sequences, with 12% observed a single time. With V trimmed by 0 bases and J by 9 bases, 16 bases remained unmatched. The CDR3 consists of 17 residues. Germline lookup yields CDR1 ENHRY and CDR2 SYGVKD.

The sequence derives from a female donor with ovarian cancer. The V call is TRBV10-3, the J call TRBJ2-7; TRBD2 matches at 8 bases. Sequencing used PBMCs, obtained before treatment. The CDR3 region has the DNA TGTGCCATCAGTGAGTCGGTACTAGCGGTTCAGGGGAGGACGCAGTACTTC. This sequence encodes CAISESVLAVQGRTQYF.